The sequence of this T cell receptor (beta chain) was determined in a study of blood T cell repertoires in COVID-19. Study-level information: T cells, B-cell-depleted T cells, or PBMCs supplied cDNA or gDNA.

The CDR3 is 16 residues long. Germline V gene data show CDR1 as PRHDT and CDR2 as FYEKMQ (reference sequence). With 5 bases removed from V and 2 bases from J, the gap between germline ends came to 19 bases. Authors' data handling: The authors estimated nucleated cell counts from reference gene primer amplification. Sequenced by immunoSEQ multiplex PCR; TCRdb stores in-frame clones only, minus some. The V and J calls and clone size come from that table; D and trimming were worked out from the DNA. The sample lists 200,000 to 300,000 clones; approximately 86% were seen once. Sequencing was carried out using peripheral blood. This TCR was sampled from a man between 35 and 55 years old who had recovered from COVID-19. The rearrangement uses TRBV13 and TRBJ2-7; a weak D match, TRBD2 (5 bases). The CDR3 DNA is TGTGCCAGCAGCCCCCATCGGGCGGGCTTAACCTACGAGCAGTACTTC. It encodes CASSPHRAGLTYEQYF.